Shown below are 17 T cell receptor beta chains from a single sample sequenced in a study of siplizumab effects on memory and regulatory T cells. Only in-frame clones appear in the TCRdb table, and some are missing; sequencing was by immunoSEQ multiplex PCR. The data show under 130,000 clones, with about 93% seen just once and less than 0.35% held by the top ten. Sequenced material: CD4+ T cells sorted from blood. Source of these receptors: a human donor in good health.

The chain uses TRBV19 and TRBJ1-2, with no clear D. The V end lost 1 base, the J end lost 8 bases, and 5 bases lay between the germline ends. The CDR3 sequence is 11 residues long. Per germline, CDR1 LNHDA and CDR2 SQIVND (reference sequence). The CDR3 DNA reads as TGTGCCAGTAGTATAGGCGTCGGCTACACCTTC. It yields the protein CASSIGVGYTF.

CDR3 sequence (DNA): TGTGCCAGCAGCTTGGTCTGGGGCTACACCTTC. This codes for CASSLVWGYTF. The rearrangement links TRBV5-8 to TRBJ1-2, with D unresolved. Germline assignment: CDR1 SGHTS and CDR2 YDEGEE. V lost 0 bases and J 8 bases, leaving 5 bases between the germline ends. The CDR3 extends over 11 amino acids.

The chain is built from TRBV19 and TRBJ2-1; D is ambiguous. Per the germline V gene, CDR1 is LNHDA and CDR2 is SQIVND (reference sequence). The CDR3 runs 11 residues. V was pared by 5 bases and J by 6 bases, with 5 bases between. DNA of the CDR3: TGTGCCAGTAGTCTTACCAATGAGCAGTTCTTC. Translated: CASSLTNEQFF.

The chain carries TRBV2 and TRBJ2-5; maybe TRBD2 (5 bases). Germline CDR1 SNHLY, CDR2 FYNNEI. The V end lost 3 bases, the J end lost 5 bases, and 16 bases lay between the germline ends. There are 15 residues in the CDR3. The CDR3 here is CASSDKKGTGETQYF. CDR3 sequence (DNA): TGTGCCAGCAGTGATAAAAAAGGAACGGGGGAGACCCAGTACTTC.

In its sample, this clone was seen a few times. V is TRBV5-1 and J is TRBJ1-1; weak D call: TRBD1 (6 bases). From germline, CDR1 is SGHRS and CDR2 YFSETQ. Trimming left V 0 bases short and J 6 bases short, with 9 bases between. CDR3 length: 13 amino acids. CDR3 region: CASSLVAGAEAFF. In DNA, the CDR3 is TGCGCCAGCAGCTTGGTGGCAGGGGCTGAAGCTTTCTTT.

This chain joins TRBV6-1 and TRBJ1-1; TRBD1 is a possible D gene (5 bases). V dropped 3 bases and J dropped 0 bases, with 8 bases sitting between them. Germline CDR1 and CDR2: MNHNS and SASEGT. The CDR3 extends over 14 amino acids. CDR3 coding DNA: TGTGCCAGCAGTGATCCGACAGTGAACACTGAAGCTTTCTTT. This codes for CASSDPTVNTEAFF.

The CDR3 DNA reads TGCGCCAGCAGCCCATCCCCGGGACTAGCGGGAGTTGGGGCCCTCGAGCAGTACTTC. Residues: CASSPSPGLAGVGALEQYF. The V gene is TRBV4-1, the J gene TRBJ2-7; TRBD2 aligns across 14 bases. The CDR3 extends over 19 amino acids. V shed 4 bases and J 6 bases; nucleotides not matched to a gene: 17. CDR1 is MGHRA, CDR2 YSYEKL, per germline.

The chain recombines TRBV4-1 with TRBJ2-1; D might be TRBD1 or TRBD2, each matching 5 bases. Looked up from germline, CDR1 is MGHRA and CDR2 is YSYEKL. The CDR3 has 16 amino acids. V lost 2 bases, J lost 3 bases, and 14 bases lay in between. CDR3 nucleotides: TGCGCCAGCAGCCAACCTAACCGGGACGGCTACAATGAGCAGTTCTTC. Translated: CASSQPNRDGYNEQFF.

The chain carries TRBV28 and TRBJ1-2, with D tentatively TRBD1 (6 bases). CDR1 and CDR2 (germline): MDHEN, SYDVKM. The CDR3 is made up of 15 amino acids. The V and J ends lost 1 base and 4 bases respectively, with 13 bases between them. The CDR3 coding sequence is TGTGCCAGCAGTTTATCCCACAGGGTTAGCTATGGCTACACCTTC. It is translated as CASSLSHRVSYGYTF.

V usage is TRBV13 and J usage is TRBJ1-2; possible D gene TRBD1, 5 bases. Germline CDR1 reads PRHDT; CDR2 reads FYEKMQ (reference sequence). This CDR3 has 13 residues. The ends were cut back, 8 bases at V and 8 bases at J, with 18 bases in the middle. CDR3 sequence (DNA): TGTGCCAGCGCAGCGGGGACGAAAGGAGGCTACACCTTC. Its translation is CASAAGTKGGYTF.

CDR3 sequence reads: CASRPSGTEAFF. The DNA of the CDR3 is TGTGCCAGCCGCCCATCGGGGACTGAAGCTTTCTTT. V usage is TRBV11-2 and J usage is TRBJ1-1, with unresolved D. The CDR3 consists of 12 residues. V was shortened by 8 bases and J by 5 bases, with 12 bases between the two germline ends. Germline CDR1 SGHAT, CDR2 FQNNGV.

V usage is TRBV19 and J usage is TRBJ1-5, with D perhaps matching TRBD1 (5 bases). The CDR3 length is 13 residues. Germline lookup yields CDR1 LNHDA and CDR2 SQIVND (reference sequence). The germline V and J ends were trimmed by 8 bases and 4 bases, with 12 bases remaining between them. CDR3 coding DNA: TGTGCCAGTCAAACAGGAATGAATCAGCCCCAGCATTTT. Protein product: CASQTGMNQPQHF.

This clone was observed a single time. This chain links TRBV27 with TRBJ1-5; D gene uncertain. Germline V gene sequence: CDR1 MNHEY, CDR2 SMNVEV (reference sequence). Trimming stripped 0 bases from V and 6 bases from J, with 6 bases between. The CDR3 covers 13 residues. The CDR3 region is CASSLSGRQPQHF. For the CDR3, the DNA is TGTGCCAGCAGTTTATCGGGTCGTCAGCCCCAGCATTTT.

This sequence joins TRBV5-1 and TRBJ2-7; tentatively, D is TRBD2 (6 bases). CDR1 is SGHRS, CDR2 YFSETQ, per germline. V lost 4 bases to trimming and J lost 5 bases, with 13 bases between them. The CDR3 spans 13 residues. CDR3 nucleotide sequence: TGCGCCAGCAGCGTGGGGTGGGGGGACGAGCAGTACTTC. Translated, it gives CASSVGWGDEQYF.

Here the CDR3 DNA reads TGTGCCAGCAGCTTTTACGCGAGGTTTAGCTCTGGAAACACCATATATTTT. Its translation is CASSFYARFSSGNTIYF. The rearrangement uses TRBV5-6 and TRBJ1-3; D ambiguous. The V end lost 2 bases, the J end lost 0 bases, and 15 bases lay between the germline ends. Germline V gene data show CDR1 as SGHDT and CDR2 as YYEEEE. The length of the CDR3 is 17 residues.

The CDR3 sequence is CASSLPRDRFNEKLFF. The CDR3 nucleotides read TGTGCCAGCAGCTTACCAAGGGACAGATTTAATGAAAAACTGTTTTTT. The chain joins TRBV11-3 to TRBJ1-4; 7 bases match TRBD1. The CDR3 runs 16 residues. V lost 2 bases and J lost 4; bases outside the gene matches: 7. CDR1 and CDR2 (germline): SGHNT, YENEEA.

V gene TRBV5-5 combines with J gene TRBJ2-7, with unresolved D. CDR3 length equals 15 residues. Germline-derived CDR1 and CDR2 are SGHKS and YYEKEE (reference sequence). With 0 bases removed from V and 2 bases from J, the gap between germline ends came to 12 bases. The CDR3 protein is CASSLAVTSTYEQYF. CDR3 bases: TGTGCCAGCAGCTTGGCCGTCACTTCCACCTACGAGCAGTACTTC.